These 32 T cell receptor beta chains came from one sample sequenced in a study of identical twins. TCRdb re-analysed the 5' RACE reads in MiXCR, keeping a single row per CDR3 protein. The sample shows 1.5 million or so distinct CDR3 sequences, around 29% of them seen only once. The sequenced sample was cord blood. The receptors here all came from a newborn girl in good health.

This clonotype has just a few counts. The chain is built from TRBV21-1 and TRBJ2-3; the D call in the table, TRBD1, was not verified against the DNA. TRBV21-1 is listed as a pseudogene. The CDR3 is 14 amino acids. CDR3 nucleotides: TGTGCCAGCAGCAACAGGGGTGGGACAGATACGCAGTATTTT. Its translation is CASSNRGGTDTQYF.

This clonotype has just a few counts. The chain is built from TRBV6-1 and TRBJ2-7; TRBD2 matches 7 bases. The CDR3 covers 14 residues. V shed 2 bases and J 6 bases; nucleotides not matched to a gene: 7. Germline CDR1 reads MNHNS; CDR2 reads SASEGT. The CDR3 DNA reads as TGTGCCAGCAGTGAACTAGCGGAGGTCGGCGAGCAGTACTTC. It yields the protein CASSELAEVGEQYF.

The V gene is TRBV7-6, the J gene TRBJ1-4; TRBD1 matches 8 bases. The CDR3 runs 19 residues. V shed 3 bases and J 12 bases; nucleotides not matched to a gene: 24. Germline V CDR1 and CDR2: SGHVS, FNYEAQ. CDR3 bases: TGTGCCAGCAGCTTTTATACCCTTCCCGGGACAGGCTTCCAAAGGGAACTGTTTTTT. Translation: CASSFYTLPGTGFQRELFF.

This clonotype was observed a few times. The rearrangement links TRBV28 to TRBJ2-1; 10 positions match TRBD1. Losses at the gene ends were 6 bases for V and 7 bases for J; bases not matched to a gene: 6. The CDR3 sequence is 14 residues long. CDR1 MDHEN and CDR2 SYDVKM come from the germline V gene. The CDR3 sequence is CASREGQGGNEQFF. The DNA for the CDR3 is TGTGCCAGCAGGGAAGGACAGGGGGGGAATGAGCAGTTCTTC.

In its sample, this clonotype was seen a few times. This CDR3 is CASSLARDPRTDTQYF. CDR3 nucleotide sequence: TGTGCCAGCAGCTTAGCCCGGGACCCGCGCACAGATACGCAGTATTTT. The rearrangement joins TRBV7-2 to TRBJ2-3; perhaps D is TRBD1 or TRBD2 (5 bases each). This CDR3 region has 16 residues. Per the germline V gene, CDR1 is SGHTA and CDR2 is FQGNSA. The ends were cut back, 0 bases at V and 1 base at J, with 11 bases in the middle.

The V gene is TRBV27, the J gene TRBJ2-7, with D possibly matching TRBD2 (5 bases). V was pared by 4 bases and J by 7 bases, with 26 bases between. CDR1 is MNHEY, CDR2 SMNVEV, per germline (reference sequence). The CDR3 covers 17 residues. The CDR3 region is CASSSLRDPTSYNEQYF. CDR3 bases: TGTGCCAGCAGTTCCCTCCGGGATCCCACTTCCTACAATGAGCAGTACTTC.

Only a few counts were recorded for this clonotype. The V gene is TRBV29-1, the J gene TRBJ1-1, with D perhaps matching TRBD1 (5 bases). The ends were cut back, 6 bases at V and 2 bases at J, with 10 bases in the middle. The CDR3 is made up of 12 amino acids. Germline V gene data show CDR1 as SQVTM and CDR2 as ANQGSEA. The CDR3 reads CSVPRDNTEAFF. In DNA form, the CDR3 reads TGCAGCGTCCCGCGGGACAACACTGAAGCTTTCTTT.

This chain uses TRBV28 with TRBJ2-5, with 14 bases lining up with TRBD2. The CDR3 sequence is 16 residues long. V shed 3 bases, J shed 11 bases, and the junction held 11 bases outside the gene matches. Germline V gene sequence: CDR1 MDHEN, CDR2 SYDVKM. The CDR3 sequence is CASSFVSGLAGGEQYF. The DNA for the CDR3 is TGTGCCAGCAGTTTCGTGTCTGGACTAGCGGGAGGTGAGCAGTACTTC.

The chain recombines TRBV4-2 with TRBJ2-3, with TRBD1 matching 9 bases. V lost 8 bases to trimming and J lost 4 bases; unmatched junction nucleotides: 4. This CDR3 comprises 13 residues. In germline, CDR1 is LGHNA, CDR2 YNFKEQ. CDR3 amino acids: CASGTGLPDTQYF. CDR3 DNA sequence: TGTGCCAGCGGGACAGGGTTGCCAGATACGCAGTATTTT.

In this sample, this clonotype turned up a few times. The chain recombines TRBV5-1 with TRBJ2-1, with 12 bases matching TRBD2. Losses at the gene ends were 3 bases for V and 0 bases for J; bases not matched to a gene: 10. The CDR3 loop spans 19 amino acids. Germline lookup yields CDR1 SGHRS and CDR2 YFSETQ. The CDR3 protein is CASSSPGLAGASSYNEQFF. CDR3 bases: TGCGCCAGCAGCTCGCCGGGACTAGCGGGCGCGAGCTCCTACAATGAGCAGTTCTTC.

The chain uses TRBV20-1 and TRBJ2-1; TRBD2 matches 9 bases. This CDR3 contains 14 residues. Germline V CDR1 and CDR2: DFQATT, SNEGSKA (reference sequence). The V segment lost 5 bases and the J segment 2 bases; nucleotides outside the gene matches: 4. The CDR3 region is CSALGLATYNEQFF. The CDR3 bases are TGCAGTGCTCTGGGACTAGCAACCTACAATGAGCAGTTCTTC.

The chain recombines TRBV13 with TRBJ2-3; D is unclear. This CDR3 has 15 residues. CDR1 is PRHDT and CDR2 is FYEKMQ in the germline V gene (reference sequence). The V gene lost 5 bases and the J gene lost 3 bases, with 15 bases spanning the gap. The CDR3 loop is CASSLRAVGTDTQYF. The CDR3 nucleotides are TGTGCCAGCAGCCTCCGGGCCGTGGGAACAGATACGCAGTATTTT.

This chain links TRBV5-6 with TRBJ1-1, with 8 bases identical to TRBD1. CDR3 length: 14 residues. Germline V gene sequence: CDR1 SGHDT, CDR2 YYEEEE. Trimming took 3 bases from V and 5 from J; bases not matched to a gene: 6. CDR3 residues: CASSSSTGVTEAFF. For the CDR3, the DNA is TGTGCCAGCAGCTCGTCGACAGGGGTGACTGAAGCTTTCTTT.

The chain employs TRBV20-1 and TRBJ1-2; D remains unclear. CDR1 and CDR2 (germline): DFQATT, SNEGSKA (reference sequence). The ends were cut back, 6 bases at V and 5 bases at J, with 13 bases in the middle. CDR3 length: 12 residues. For the CDR3, the DNA is TGCAGTGCCGAAGATCAGTTATATGGCTACACCTTC. Encoded protein: CSAEDQLYGYTF.

The chain links TRBV11-2 to TRBJ2-1; 9 bases align to TRBD2. Losses at the gene ends were 5 bases for V and 4 bases for J; bases not matched to a gene: 9. The CDR3 is made up of 16 amino acids. CDR1 and CDR2 (germline): SGHAT, FQNNGV. CDR3 region: CASSGVGAGGYNEQFF. For the CDR3, the DNA is TGTGCCAGCAGCGGAGTTGGGGCGGGAGGGTACAATGAGCAGTTCTTC.

The chain recombines TRBV29-1 with TRBJ1-4, with 7 nucleotides matching TRBD1. CDR3 length: 14 residues. Germline lookup yields CDR1 SQVTM and CDR2 ANQGSEA. V dropped 4 bases and J dropped 7; count of bases not matched to a gene: 9. CDR3 protein: CSVGQTGRSEKLFF. The CDR3 DNA reads as TGCAGCGTTGGGCAGACAGGGAGGAGTGAAAAACTGTTTTTT.

The rearrangement joins TRBV5-1 to TRBJ2-1; 12 bases are a match to TRBD2. CDR3 length: 17 amino acids. Germline CDR1 SGHRS, CDR2 YFSETQ. V gave up 3 bases and J gave up 4 bases; unmatched junction bases: 8. The chain's CDR3 is CASSSESGLAGYNEQFF. The CDR3 nucleotides read TGCGCCAGCAGCTCGGAGTCGGGACTAGCGGGTTACAATGAGCAGTTCTTC.

The chain has TRBV11-2 and TRBJ1-2, with D perhaps matching TRBD1 (5 bases). The germline V and J ends were trimmed by 5 bases and 6 bases, with 19 bases remaining between them. CDR1 is SGHAT and CDR2 is FQNNGV in the germline V gene. This CDR3 is 15 amino acids long. This chain's CDR3 is CASSLARGSTHGYTF. In nucleotides, the CDR3 is TGTGCCAGCAGCCTGGCGCGGGGGTCCACCCATGGCTACACCTTC.

The chain recombines TRBV20-1 with TRBJ2-4; the D gene is possibly TRBD1 (5 bases). This CDR3 comprises 13 residues. The germline CDR1 and CDR2 sequences are DFQATT and SNEGSKA (reference sequence). V lost 0 bases and J 6 bases, leaving 9 bases between the germline ends. The CDR3 loop reads CSARETRVNIQYF. The CDR3 coding sequence is TGCAGTGCTAGAGAGACCAGGGTAAACATTCAGTACTTC.

As concerns this clonotype: Being one base from a much bigger clone, this may be a read error. J is TRBJ2-1 and V is TRBV29-1, with D maybe TRBD2 (5 bases). The germline V gene has CDR1 SQVTM and CDR2 ANQGSEA. The CDR3 is 15 amino acids. V lost 5 bases to trimming and J lost 7 bases, with 21 bases between them. The CDR3 coding sequence is TGCAGCGTTCGCTCATTCCGGGATCAAGGGAATGAGCAGTTCTTC. Translated: CSVRSFRDQGNEQFF.

J is TRBJ2-3 and V is TRBV19, with 8 nucleotides matching TRBD1. Germline values: CDR1 LNHDA, CDR2 SQIVND (reference sequence). CDR3 length equals 15 residues. The V segment lost 6 bases and the J segment 1 base; nucleotides outside the gene matches: 6. CDR3 DNA: TGTGCCAGTAGAGGCGGGACAGGAGGCACAGATACGCAGTATTTT. Translation gives CASRGGTGGTDTQYF.

As to this clonotype: A read error may account for a junction end that differs from germline. The chain uses TRBV4-1 and TRBJ2-1; D is ambiguous. Germline lookup yields CDR1 MGHRA and CDR2 YSYEKL. The CDR3 runs to 13 residues. CDR3 region: CASRQVSYNEQFF. CDR3 bases: TGCGCCAGCCGCCAAGTCAGCTACAATGAGCAGTTCTTC.

In this sample, this clonotype turned up a few times. The rearrangement joins TRBV20-1 to TRBJ2-1; D unresolved. This CDR3 contains 14 residues. V dropped 3 bases and J dropped 5 bases, with 14 bases sitting between them. Germline-derived CDR1 and CDR2 are DFQATT and SNEGSKA (reference sequence). Written as DNA, the CDR3 is TGCAGTGCTAGTAACTTCCCCGAGGACAATGAGCAGTTCTTC. This gives the protein CSASNFPEDNEQFF.

This clonotype was detected only a few times. V is TRBV7-2 and J is TRBJ1-4; no reliable D call. CDR1 and CDR2 from the germline V gene are SGHTA and FQGNSA. The V and J ends lost 0 bases and 8 bases respectively, with 10 bases between them. The CDR3 has 14 residues. The CDR3 reads CASSLAAGYEKLFF. In nucleotides, the CDR3 is TGTGCCAGCAGCTTAGCGGCGGGGTACGAAAAACTGTTTTTT.

The rearrangement uses TRBV5-1 and TRBJ2-1; 11 nucleotides match TRBD2. CDR1 and CDR2 from the germline V gene are SGHRS and YFSETQ. The trim removed 6 bases at V and 6 bases at J, leaving 8 bases unmatched. This CDR3 spans 15 amino acids. This CDR3 is CASTKGLAGPNEQFF. Written as DNA, the CDR3 is TGCGCCAGCACTAAAGGACTAGCGGGTCCCAATGAGCAGTTCTTC.

This clonotype has just a few counts. The genes are TRBV12-3 or TRBV12-4 and TRBJ2-6; D assignment may be TRBD1 or TRBD2 (6 bases each). The CDR3 spans 17 residues. V lost 5 bases, J lost 0 bases, and 14 bases lay in between. The CDR3 spells CASSEGGLLSGANVLTF. The CDR3 DNA is TGTGCCAGCAGTGAGGGGGGCCTACTCTCTGGGGCCAACGTCCTGACTTTC.

This clonotype was seen repeatedly, ten times or more. This sequence joins TRBV27 and TRBJ2-7, with 7 bases fitting TRBD2. CDR3 length: 14 residues. CDR1 and CDR2 (germline): MNHEY, SMNVEV (reference sequence). V lost 9 bases and J lost 1; bases outside the gene matches: 9. The CDR3 region is CASSLAVLSYEQYF. CDR3 nucleotides: TGTGCCAGTTCCCTAGCGGTCCTATCCTACGAGCAGTACTTC.

Concerning this clonotype: One end of the junction does not line up with germline, which may come from a read error. This CDR3 is CAGSLGPGGVYEQYF. The CDR3 DNA follows: TGTGCCGGCAGCTTAGGCCCGGGGGGCGTTTACGAGCAGTACTTC. The genes are TRBV7-2 and TRBJ2-7; D might be TRBD2 (7 bases). Germline CDR1 is SGHTA and CDR2 is FQGNSA. The CDR3 is made up of 15 amino acids.

On this clonotype itself: One end of the junction fails to match germline, which may point to a read error. The J gene is TRBJ2-7, the V gene TRBV7-9; the D gene is possibly TRBD1 (6 bases). CDR1 is SEHNR, CDR2 FQNEAQ, per germline (reference sequence). The CDR3 consists of 16 residues. The CDR3 loop reads CASSLFGTTTTYERYF. CDR3 coding DNA: TGTGCCAGCAGCTTATTCGGGACAACTACTACCTACGAGCGGTACTTC.

Note on this clonotype: Sequence at one end of the junction differs from germline and may be a read error. The chain has TRBV7-2 and TRBJ2-1; no definite D call. Looked up from germline, CDR1 is SGHTA and CDR2 is FQGNSA. CDR3 length: 12 residues. In DNA form, the CDR3 reads TGTGCCGGCAGACCCGTCGGAAATGAGCAGTTCTTC. It codes for CAGRPVGNEQFF.

The chain is built from TRBV30 and TRBJ1-6, with D possibly matching TRBD1 (6 bases). The V gene's germline CDR1 is GTSNPN and CDR2 SVGIG (reference sequence). There are 12 residues in the CDR3. The V end lost 1 base, the J end lost 9 bases, and 7 bases lay between the germline ends. CDR3: CAWSGRGSPLHF. The CDR3 region has the DNA TGTGCCTGGAGTGGCAGGGGTTCACCCCTCCACTTT.

This clonotype showed up just a few times. The chain links TRBV6-2 or TRBV6-3 to TRBJ2-7, with D maybe TRBD1 (6 bases). Trimming removed 4 bases at V and 3 bases at J, with 13 bases between. Germline V CDR1 and CDR2: MNHEY, SVGEGT. CDR3 length equals 14 residues. The CDR3 DNA reads as TGTGCCAGCAGTTCTCATAACAGGGTCTACGAGCAGTACTTC. Translating gives CASSSHNRVYEQYF.